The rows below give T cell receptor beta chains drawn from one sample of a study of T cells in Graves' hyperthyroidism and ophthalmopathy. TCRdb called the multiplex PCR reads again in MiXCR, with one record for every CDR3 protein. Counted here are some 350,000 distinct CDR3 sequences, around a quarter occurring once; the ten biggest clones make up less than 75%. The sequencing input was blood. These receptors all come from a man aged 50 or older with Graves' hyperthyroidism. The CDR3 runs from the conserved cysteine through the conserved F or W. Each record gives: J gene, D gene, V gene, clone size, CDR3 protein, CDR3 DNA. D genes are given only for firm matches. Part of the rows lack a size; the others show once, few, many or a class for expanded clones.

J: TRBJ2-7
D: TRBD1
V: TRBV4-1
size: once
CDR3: CASRPPGQSYKQYF
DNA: TGCGCCAGCAGACCACCGGGACAGTCCTACAAGCAGTACTTC

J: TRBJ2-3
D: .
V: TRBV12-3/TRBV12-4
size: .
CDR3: CASSLGLAPDTQYF
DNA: TGTGCCAGCAGTTTAGGGCTAGCGCCCGATACGCAGTATTTT

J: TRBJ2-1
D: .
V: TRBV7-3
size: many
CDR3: CASSARGYEQFF
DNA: TGTGCCAGCAGCGCCCGTGGTTATGAGCAGTTCTTC

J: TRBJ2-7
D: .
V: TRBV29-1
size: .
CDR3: CSVEDMGTTYEQYF
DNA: TGCAGCGTTGAAGATATGGGGACAACCTACGAGCAGTACTTC

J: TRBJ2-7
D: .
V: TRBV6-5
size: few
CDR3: CASSYSAQGYEQYF
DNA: TGTGCCAGCAGTTACTCCGCACAGGGTTACGAGCAGTACTTC

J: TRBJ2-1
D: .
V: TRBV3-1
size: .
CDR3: CASSLVTTENNEQFF
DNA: TGTGCCAGCAGCCTGGTTACTACTGAAAACAATGAGCAGTTCTTC

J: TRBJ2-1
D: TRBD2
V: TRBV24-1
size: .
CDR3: CATSVRTSGKDNEQFF
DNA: TGTGCCACCAGTGTCCGGACTAGCGGGAAGGACAATGAGCAGTTCTTC

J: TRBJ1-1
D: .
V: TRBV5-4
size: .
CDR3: CASSEWTDDMSTEAFF
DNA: TGTGCCAGCAGCGAGTGGACCGACGATATGAGCACTGAAGCTTTCTTT

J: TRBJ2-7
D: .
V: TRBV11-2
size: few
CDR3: CASSLGVQYEQYF
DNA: TGTGCCAGCAGCTTAGGTGTTCAGTACGAGCAGTACTTC

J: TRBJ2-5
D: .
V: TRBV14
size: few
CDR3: CASSQHTGSQETQYF
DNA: TGTGCCAGCAGCCAACATACAGGGTCACAAGAGACCCAGTACTTC

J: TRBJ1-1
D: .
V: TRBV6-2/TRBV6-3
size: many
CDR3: CASSSAGSGSVRAFF
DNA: TGTGCCAGCAGTTCCGCGGGGAGCGGGTCGGTCAGAGCTTTCTTT

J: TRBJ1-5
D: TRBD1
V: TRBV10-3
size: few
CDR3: CAVGTGGDQPQHF
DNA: TGTGCCGTCGGGACAGGGGGGGATCAGCCCCAGCATTTT

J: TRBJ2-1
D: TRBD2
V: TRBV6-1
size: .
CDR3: CASSETLAGVSYNEQFF
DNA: TGTGCCAGCAGTGAAACCCTAGCGGGAGTCTCCTACAATGAGCAGTTCTTC

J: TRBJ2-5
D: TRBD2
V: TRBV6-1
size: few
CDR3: CASSRSGGAKTQYF
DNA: TGTGCCAGCAGTCGTTCGGGGGGAGCTAAGACCCAGTACTTC

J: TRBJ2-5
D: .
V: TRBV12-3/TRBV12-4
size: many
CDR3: CASSPRAIEETQYF
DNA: TGTGCCAGCAGCCCGAGGGCCATCGAAGAGACCCAGTACTTC

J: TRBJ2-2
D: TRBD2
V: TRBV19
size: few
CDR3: CASSGTIDTGELFF
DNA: TGTGCCAGTAGCGGGACTATCGACACCGGGGAGCTGTTTTTT

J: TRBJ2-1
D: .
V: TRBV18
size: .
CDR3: CASSPRRDAEQFF
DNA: TGTGCCAGCTCACCAAGACGAGACGCGGAGCAGTTCTTC

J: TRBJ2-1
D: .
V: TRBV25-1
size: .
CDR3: CASSEWEGNEQFF
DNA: TGTGCCAGCAGTGAATGGGAAGGGAATGAGCAGTTCTTC

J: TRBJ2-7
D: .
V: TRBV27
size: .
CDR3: CASSFSTGLYEQYF
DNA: TGTGCCAGCAGTTTTTCCACCGGACTATACGAGCAGTACTTC

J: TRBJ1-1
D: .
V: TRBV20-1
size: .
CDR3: CSAKGNWGKGTTTEAFF
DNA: TGCAGTGCTAAGGGGAACTGGGGGAAAGGAACTACCACTGAAGCTTTCTTT

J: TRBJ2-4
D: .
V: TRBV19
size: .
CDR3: CASSIWDLDIQYF
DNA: TGTGCCAGTAGTATATGGGATCTGGACATTCAGTACTTC

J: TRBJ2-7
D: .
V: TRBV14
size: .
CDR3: CASSQVGPQHEQYF
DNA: TGTGCCAGCAGCCAAGTCGGACCCCAGCACGAGCAGTACTTC

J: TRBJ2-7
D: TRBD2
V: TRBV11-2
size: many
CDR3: CASSPGGREAYEQYF
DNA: TGTGCCAGCAGCCCGGGTGGGCGGGAGGCATACGAGCAGTACTTC

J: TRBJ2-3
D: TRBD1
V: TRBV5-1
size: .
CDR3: CASSPDRSTDTQYF
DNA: TGCGCCAGCAGCCCGGACAGGAGCACAGATACGCAGTATTTT

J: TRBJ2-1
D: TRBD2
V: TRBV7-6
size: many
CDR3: CASSLGTSGKQFF
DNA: TGTGCCAGCAGCTTAGGGACTAGCGGAAAGCAGTTCTTC

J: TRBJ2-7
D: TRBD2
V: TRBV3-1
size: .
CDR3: CASSQASSGRAREQYF
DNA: TGTGCCAGCAGCCAGGCATCTAGCGGGAGGGCCCGCGAGCAGTACTTC